Below, 30 T cell receptor beta chains from the same sample are listed, as sequenced in a study of Tregs in tolerant kidney transplant recipients. Recipients received nonmyeloablative bone marrow transplants from related graft donors, with transient mixed chimerism. Some clones are missing from TCRdb's copy, which holds only in-frame ones; the method was immunoSEQ multiplex PCR. The repertoire table contains under 35,000 clones. The source material was CD4+ T cells from blood (PBMCs), sampled 24 months after the transplant. The receptors originated from a human patient who received a combined kidney and bone marrow transplant. Some T cells could come from the graft donor.

Concerning this clone: The read ends 3 residues early relative to the CDR3; the germline J gene fills the gap. The chain uses TRBV10-3 and TRBJ2-5; weak D call: TRBD1 (6 bases). The CDR3 totals 12 residues. Germline assignment: CDR1 ENHRY and CDR2 SYGVKD. The germline V and J ends were trimmed by 10 bases and 4 bases, with 13 bases remaining between them. The sequenced CDR3 bases are TGTGCCAGCCGTACAGGGTCAGAGACC. Its protein product is CASRTGSET. The full CDR3 sequence reads CASRTGSETQYF.

Remarks on this clone: The DNA ends 3 residues before the CDR3 does, and the rest of the CDR3 is filled in from the germline J gene. This chain connects TRBV30 to TRBJ2-3; D unclear. Germline assignment: CDR1 GTSNPN and CDR2 SVGIG (reference sequence). CDR3 length: 11 residues. V was pared by 5 bases and J by 6 bases, with 9 bases between. The chain's CDR3 is CAWYTSDTQYF. CDR3 DNA, as far as it was read: TGTGCCTGGTACACCTCCGATACG.

In the case of this clone: The CDR3 goes on 3 residues after the read ends, and that part is filled in from the germline J gene. The chain carries TRBV7-9 and TRBJ2-3; D not certain. V was pared by 0 bases and J by 2 bases, with 9 bases between. Germline V gives CDR1 SEHNR, CDR2 FQNEAQ (reference sequence). This CDR3 region has 15 residues. CDR3 DNA, as far as it was read: TGTGCCAGCAGCTTAGCTAGCAGAACCACAGATACG. This encodes CASSLASRTTDT. The full CDR3 is CASSLASRTTDTQYF. Full variable domain (outside the CDR3, taken from reference TRBV7-9 and TRBJ2-3): DTGVSQNPRHKITKRGQNVTFRCDPISEHNRLYWYRQTLGQGPEFLTYFQNEAQLEKSRLLSDRFSAERPKGSFSTLEIQRTEQGDSAMYLCASSLASRTTDTQYFGPGTRLTVL.

To note about this clone: The CDR3 end is not reached by the read, which stops 3 residues before it; the germline J gene fills it in. The V and J genes are TRBV7-2 and TRBJ1-1; no clear D gene. Trimming removed 5 bases at V and 7 bases at J, with 14 bases between. The CDR3 is 13 amino acids. Germline loops: CDR1 SGHTA, CDR2 FQGNSA. The CDR3 reads CASSRDITREAFF. The CDR3 bases that were read are TGTGCCAGCAGCCGAGACATCACCCGTGAA.

About this clone itself: The sequence runs out 3 residues before the end of the CDR3; the remainder is reconstructed from the germline J gene. This sequence joins TRBV7-2 and TRBJ2-7, with 9 bases lining up with TRBD1. This CDR3 comprises 14 residues. Germline V gene lookup returns CDR1 SGHTA and CDR2 FQGNSA. J gave up 4 bases and V 4 bases, and 5 bases lay outside the gene matches. CDR3 DNA, as far as it was read: TGTGCCAGCAGCTCCGACAGGGGGTTTTACGAG. This sequence encodes CASSSDRGFYE. The CDR3, in full, reads CASSSDRGFYEQYF.

Concerning this clone: From the germline J gene comes the end of the CDR3, since the read stops 3 residues before it. This sequence joins TRBV5-1 and TRBJ2-2; D not resolved. V dropped 3 bases and J dropped 0 bases, with 3 bases sitting between them. This CDR3 spans 13 amino acids. Germline V gives CDR1 SGHRS, CDR2 YFSETQ. Here the CDR3 reads CASSSSNTGELFF. Incomplete CDR3 DNA: TGCGCCAGCAGCTCTTCGAACACCGGGGAG. The full variable domain, rest sourced from reference TRBV5-1 and TRBJ2-2, is KAGVTQTPRYLIKTRGQQVTLSCSPISGHRSVSWYQQTPGQGLQFLFEYFSETQRNKGNFPGRFSGRQFSNSRSEMNVSTLELGDSALYLCASSSSNTGELFFGEGSRLTVL.

With respect to this clone: The read ends 3 residues shy of where the CDR3 ends; the end is completed using the germline J gene. V usage is TRBV5-1 and J usage is TRBJ1-2, with 7 bases fitting TRBD1. The ends lost 3 bases at V and 0 bases at J; junction bases unmatched: 8. CDR3 length: 16 residues. CDR1 is SGHRS and CDR2 is YFSETQ in the germline V gene. CDR3 bases read: TGCGCCAGCAGCTCGGGGGGGACAGAGTCTAACTATGGC. It translates to CASSSGGTESNYG. The entire CDR3 sequence reads CASSSGGTESNYGYTF.

As for this clone: The read stops 3 residues short of the end of the CDR3; the missing end is completed from the germline J gene. The chain links TRBV10-2 to TRBJ2-7; TRBD1 matches 8 bases. Germline lookup yields CDR1 WSHSY and CDR2 SAAADI. Trimming cost V 8 bases and J 3 bases; bases outside gene matches: 9. The CDR3 extends over 14 amino acids. The covered CDR3 bases are TGCGCCAGCCGATACCAAGACAGGGGCTACGAG. Protein product: CASRYQDRGYE. The full CDR3 sequence reads CASRYQDRGYEQYF.

As to this clone: The CDR3 goes on 3 residues after the read ends, and that part is filled in from the germline J gene. The V gene is TRBV2, the J gene TRBJ1-2, with TRBD1 as a possible D gene (6 bases). Germline-derived CDR1 and CDR2 are SNHLY and FYNNEI. The CDR3 sequence is 13 residues long. The sequenced part of the CDR3 DNA is TGTGCCAGCAGGGACAGCCCAGTTGGAGCC. It specifies CASRDSPVGA. The CDR3 reads in full as CASRDSPVGAYTF.

Of note for this clone: From the germline J gene comes the end of the CDR3, since the read stops 3 residues before it. The chain links TRBV7-9 to TRBJ2-7; D not certain. This CDR3 has 13 amino acids. Germline V lookup: CDR1 SEHNR, CDR2 FQNEAQ (reference sequence). The V gene lost 4 bases and the J gene lost 5 bases, with 12 bases spanning the gap. CDR3 bases read: TGTGCCAGCAGCTCCCTCATAAGGGACGAG. The encoded protein is CASSSLIRDE. The whole CDR3 sequence is CASSSLIRDEQYF.

For this clone: The CDR3 is cut off 3 residues early in the read; its end comes from the germline J gene. The rearrangement links TRBV7-2 to TRBJ2-2, with a tentative D call TRBD2 (6 bases). Trimming cost V 1 base and J 8 bases, with 11 bases left between them. This CDR3 contains 14 residues. Germline CDR1 is SGHTA and CDR2 is FQGNSA. The CDR3 bases that were read are TGTGCCAGCAGCTTAGGACTAGTTAGGGGGGAG. It encodes CASSLGLVRGE. The whole CDR3 is CASSLGLVRGELFF.

Comment on this clone: The read halts 3 residues ahead of the CDR3 end, with the missing end drawn from the germline J gene. The V call is TRBV28, the J call TRBJ2-1, with 9 bases matching TRBD1. Germline CDR1 is MDHEN and CDR2 is SYDVKM. This CDR3 comprises 17 residues. Unmatched junction bases numbered 6, after V lost 1 base and J lost 2 bases. CDR3 bases read: TGTGCCAGCAGTTTATCCAGACAGGGGGGCACCTACAATGAG. Translating gives CASSLSRQGGTYNE. The full-length CDR3 reads as CASSLSRQGGTYNEQFF.

Points on this clone: The read falls 3 residues short of the CDR3 end, and the missing part is taken from the germline J gene. The J gene is TRBJ2-3, the V gene TRBV20-1; D perhaps matches TRBD2 (6 bases). Germline loops: CDR1 DFQATT, CDR2 SNEGSKA (reference sequence). Trimming stripped 6 bases from V and 4 bases from J, with 20 bases between. The CDR3 is 15 residues long. The CDR3 spells CSARDRGGIPDTQYF. The part of the CDR3 DNA that was read is TGCAGTGCGAGGGACCGTGGGGGGATACCAGATACG.

Partial CDR3 DNA: TGTGCCAGCAGCAGCGACCGGACAGTGTGGAATGGC. This encodes CASSSDRTVWNG. The full CDR3 protein reads CASSSDRTVWNGYTF. V usage is TRBV5-4 and J usage is TRBJ1-2, with a tentative D call TRBD1 (6 bases). The CDR3 end is not reached by the read, which stops 3 residues before it; the germline J gene fills it in. This CDR3 comprises 15 residues. Germline values: CDR1 SGHNT, CDR2 YYREEE (reference sequence). The V end lost 4 bases, the J end lost 6 bases, and 19 bases lay between the germline ends.

Comments on this clone: The read comes to an end 3 residues before the CDR3 does, leaving the germline J gene to fill in the end. V is TRBV6-4 and J is TRBJ2-3; D not certain. CDR3 length: 13 amino acids. Germline CDR1 reads MRHNA; CDR2 reads SNTAGT. Trimming cost V 6 bases and J 1 base, with 8 bases left between them. Partial CDR3 DNA: TGTGCCAGCAGGAGCGCCGGCACAGATACG. This encodes CASRSAGTDT. The full CDR3 protein reads CASRSAGTDTQYF.

Worth noting for this clone: The CDR3 extends 3 residues past the end of the read, so its final part is completed from the germline J gene. Other DNA sequences in this specimen translate into the identical CDR3. The chain couples TRBV7-3 to TRBJ2-5; perhaps TRBD2 as D (5 bases). This CDR3 contains 13 residues. Germline V lookup: CDR1 SGHTA, CDR2 FQGTGA. V dropped 0 bases and J dropped 3 bases, with 5 bases sitting between them. CDR3 in amino acids: CASSLTREETQYF. The CDR3 bases that were read are TGTGCCAGCAGCTTAACGCGGGAAGAGACC.

Details on this clone: The CDR3 end falls 3 residues outside the read, so it is completed with the germline J gene. This chain joins TRBV19 and TRBJ1-1; 11 bases line up with TRBD1. The length of the CDR3 is 17 residues. Germline loops: CDR1 LNHDA, CDR2 SQIVND (reference sequence). J was trimmed by 1 base and V by 4 bases; bases with no gene match: 8. The CDR3 region is CASSNTRTGGWNTEAFF. Partial CDR3 DNA: TGTGCCAGTAGTAATACTCGGACAGGGGGCTGGAACACTGAA.

Notes on this clone: Sequencing ends 3 residues short of the CDR3 end; the germline J gene provides the rest. The chain joins TRBV7-2 to TRBJ2-7; 7 nucleotides match TRBD2. Germline V lookup: CDR1 SGHTA, CDR2 FQGNSA. The CDR3 spans 14 residues. V was pared by 8 bases and J by 3 bases, with 10 bases of the junction left unmatched. The CDR3 loop reads CASVEASGYYEQYF. CDR3 DNA, as far as it was read: TGTGCCAGCGTAGAGGCTAGCGGATACTACGAG.

In the case of this clone: The read comes to an end 3 residues before the CDR3 does, leaving the germline J gene to fill in the end. The rearrangement uses TRBV18 and TRBJ2-1; tentative D call: TRBD2 (5 bases). The CDR3 length is 15 residues. From germline, CDR1 is KGHSH and CDR2 LQKENI. V lost 3 bases and J lost 5, with 14 bases in between. CDR3 loop: CASSPPRVQNNEQFF. The DNA read from the CDR3 is TGTGCCAGCTCACCCCCGAGGGTTCAGAACAATGAG.

Remarks on this clone: The read comes to an end 3 residues before the CDR3 does, leaving the germline J gene to fill in the end. The V and J genes are TRBV11-1 and TRBJ2-5, with 7 bases that match TRBD2. Germline CDR1 is SGHAT and CDR2 is FQDESV (reference sequence). The CDR3 totals 13 residues. The part of the CDR3 DNA that was read is TGTGCCAGCAGCTCAAGCGGGACCGACACC. It specifies CASSSSGTDT. The entire CDR3 protein is CASSSSGTDTQYF.

Turning to this clone: From the germline J gene comes the end of the CDR3, since the read stops 3 residues before it. The V call is TRBV10-1, the J call TRBJ2-5; D is possibly TRBD2 (5 bases). CDR3 length: 15 residues. Germline V gene lookup returns CDR1 WNHNN and CDR2 SYGVQD (reference sequence). Trimming stripped 2 bases from V and 5 bases from J, with 15 bases between. CDR3 region: CASSERLTVVETQYF. The covered CDR3 bases are TGCGCCAGCAGTGAGAGACTAACCGTCGTCGAGACC.

Comments on this clone: The read gets to within 3 residues of the CDR3 end, and the germline J gene fills in the rest. V gene TRBV5-1 combines with J gene TRBJ2-7, with 8 bases identical to TRBD1. CDR1 is SGHRS, CDR2 YFSETQ, per germline. This CDR3 region has 14 residues. The V gene end was trimmed by 1 base and the J gene end by 2 bases; junction bases not matched to a gene: 2. The CDR3 loop is CASSLKQGAYEQYF. CDR3 DNA (partial): TGCGCCAGCAGCTTGAAACAGGGGGCCTACGAG. The entire variable domain, with the rest obtained from reference TRBV5-1 and TRBJ2-7, is as follows: KAGVTQTPRYLIKTRGQQVTLSCSPISGHRSVSWYQQTPGQGLQFLFEYFSETQRNKGNFPGRFSGRQFSNSRSEMNVSTLELGDSALYLCASSLKQGAYEQYFGPGTRLTVT.

Comment on this clone: The missing CDR3 end, 3 residues past where the read stops, is filled in from the germline J gene. The chain uses TRBV18 and TRBJ2-5, with 8 bases matching TRBD1. V was clipped by 2 bases and J by 2 bases; unmatched bases: 4. The germline CDR1 and CDR2 sequences are KGHSH and LQKENI. This CDR3 has 15 amino acids. The sequenced CDR3 bases are TGTGCCAGCTCACCATACAGGGGGGATCAAGAGACC. Translating gives CASSPYRGDQET. The CDR3 in its entirety is CASSPYRGDQETQYF.

Concerning this clone itself: The read terminates 3 residues before the CDR3 end, so the remaining end is supplied by the germline J gene. This chain connects TRBV12-3 or TRBV12-4 to TRBJ2-1; no clear D gene. The ends were cut back, 5 bases at V and 8 bases at J, with 7 bases in the middle. This CDR3 contains 11 residues. The CDR3 is CASSPEDEQFF. The DNA read from the CDR3 is TGTGCCAGCAGTCCAGAGGATGAG.

Points on this clone: The junction shows a germline mismatch at one end, possibly a read error. The read gets to within 3 residues of the CDR3 end, and the germline J gene fills in the rest. The rearrangement links TRBV4-2 to TRBJ2-3, with D possibly TRBD2 on 5 matching bases. CDR1 and CDR2 (germline): LGHNA, YNFKEQ. The CDR3 has 16 amino acids. CDR3 DNA, as far as it was read: TGCGCCAGCAGCGAAGAATCTGGACTTCTCACAGATACG. It translates to CASSEESGLLTDT. The entire CDR3 reads CASSEESGLLTDTQYF.

A note on this clone: The CDR3 end is not reached by the read, which stops 3 residues before it; the germline J gene fills it in. This sequence joins TRBV29-1 and TRBJ2-3; 10 bases are a match to TRBD1. V lost 4 bases and J lost 4; bases outside the gene matches: 5. This CDR3 spans 14 amino acids. Germline V CDR1 and CDR2: SQVTM, ANQGSEA. CDR3 amino acids: CSVGGTGVSDTQYF. Partial CDR3 DNA: TGCAGCGTTGGCGGGACAGGGGTTTCAGATACG.

For this clone: The read is 3 residues too short to cover the CDR3 end, so that end is filled in from the germline J gene. The rearrangement links TRBV7-9 to TRBJ1-4; D uncertain. CDR1 is SEHNR and CDR2 is FQNEAQ in the germline V gene (reference sequence). The CDR3 consists of 14 residues. V was trimmed by 7 bases and J by 1 base, leaving 10 bases between them. CDR3 bases read: TGTGCCAGCACCTCGTATTTAACTAATGAAAAA. This codes for CASTSYLTNEK. From start to end, the CDR3 is CASTSYLTNEKLFF.

A remark on this clone: The read stops 3 residues short of the end of the CDR3; the missing end is completed from the germline J gene. The chain is built from TRBV11-2 and TRBJ2-1; TRBD2 agrees at 9 bases. J gave up 8 bases and V 1 base, and 3 bases lay outside the gene matches. CDR3 size: 14 residues. CDR1 and CDR2 from the germline V gene are SGHAT and FQNNGV. The sequenced CDR3 bases are TGTGCCAGCAGCTTAGCGCGACTAGCGGATGAG. Protein sequence: CASSLARLADE. The entire CDR3 reads CASSLARLADEQFF.

A note on this clone: Read sequence stops 3 residues before the CDR3 end, and the germline J gene provides the missing end. The chain links TRBV11-3 to TRBJ1-1, with D maybe TRBD1 (5 bases). V lost 1 base and J lost 3, with 9 bases in between. The CDR3 has 14 amino acids. Germline-derived CDR1 and CDR2 are SGHNT and YENEEA. The CDR3 sequence: CASSLGAGYTEAFF. CDR3 bases read: TGTGCCAGCAGCTTAGGGGCAGGGTACACTGAA.

To note about this clone: The CDR3 is cut off 3 residues early in the read; its end comes from the germline J gene. The chain links TRBV18 to TRBJ1-6; unclear D gene. The CDR3 loop spans 14 amino acids. Trimming took off 2 bases at V and 10 bases at J, with 12 bases between the two ends. Germline CDR1 is KGHSH and CDR2 is LQKENI. The covered CDR3 bases are TGTGCCAGCTCACCAGAGGCCGAGGTCTCACCC. The encoded protein is CASSPEAEVSP. The whole CDR3 sequence reads CASSPEAEVSPLHF.